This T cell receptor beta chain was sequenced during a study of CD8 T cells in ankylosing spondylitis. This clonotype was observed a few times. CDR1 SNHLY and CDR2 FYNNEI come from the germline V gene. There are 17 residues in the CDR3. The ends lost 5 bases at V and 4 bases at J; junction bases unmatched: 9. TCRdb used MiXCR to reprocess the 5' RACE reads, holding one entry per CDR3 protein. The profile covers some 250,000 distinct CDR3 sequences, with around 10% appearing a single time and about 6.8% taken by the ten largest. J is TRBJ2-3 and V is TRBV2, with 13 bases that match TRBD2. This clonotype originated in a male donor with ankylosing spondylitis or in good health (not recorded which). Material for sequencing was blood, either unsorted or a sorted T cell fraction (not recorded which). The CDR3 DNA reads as TGTGCCAGCAGTCAACCCTCGGGGACTAGCGGGGCAGATACGCAGTATTTT. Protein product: CASSQPSGTSGADTQYF.